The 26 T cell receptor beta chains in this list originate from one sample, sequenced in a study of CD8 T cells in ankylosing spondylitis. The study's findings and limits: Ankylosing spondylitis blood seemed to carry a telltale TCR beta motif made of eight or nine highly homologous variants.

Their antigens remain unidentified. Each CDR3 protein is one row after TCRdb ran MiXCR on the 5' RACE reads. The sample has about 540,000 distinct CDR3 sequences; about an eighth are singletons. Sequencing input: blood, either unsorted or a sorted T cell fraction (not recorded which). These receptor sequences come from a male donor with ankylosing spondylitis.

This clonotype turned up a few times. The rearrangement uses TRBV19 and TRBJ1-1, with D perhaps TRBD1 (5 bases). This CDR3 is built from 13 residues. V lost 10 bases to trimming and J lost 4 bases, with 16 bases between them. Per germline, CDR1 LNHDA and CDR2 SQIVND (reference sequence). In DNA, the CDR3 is TGTGCCACGGGGGTTCTACGGGGCACTGAAGCTTTCTTT. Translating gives CATGVLRGTEAFF.

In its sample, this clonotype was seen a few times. The CDR3 DNA reads as TGCGCCAGCAGGGGACTAGCGGGAGTGGACGAGCAGTACTTC. Its protein product is CASRGLAGVDEQYF. This chain uses TRBV5-1 with TRBJ2-7, with 14 bases lining up with TRBD2. This CDR3 region has 14 residues. Trimming at V came to 5 bases and at J to 5 bases, leaving 3 bases not matched to a gene. Germline loops: CDR1 SGHRS, CDR2 YFSETQ. Full variable domain (outside the CDR3, taken from reference TRBV5-1 and TRBJ2-7): KAGVTQTPRYLIKTRGQQVTLSCSPISGHRSVSWYQQTPGQGLQFLFEYFSETQRNKGNFPGRFSGRQFSNSRSEMNVSTLELGDSALYLCASRGLAGVDEQYFGPGTRLTVT.

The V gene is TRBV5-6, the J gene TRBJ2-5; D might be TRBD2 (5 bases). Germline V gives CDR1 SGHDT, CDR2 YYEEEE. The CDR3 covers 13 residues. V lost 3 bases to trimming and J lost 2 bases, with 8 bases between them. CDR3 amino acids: CASSSGLQETQYF. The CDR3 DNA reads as TGTGCCAGCAGCTCTGGACTTCAAGAGACCCAGTACTTC.

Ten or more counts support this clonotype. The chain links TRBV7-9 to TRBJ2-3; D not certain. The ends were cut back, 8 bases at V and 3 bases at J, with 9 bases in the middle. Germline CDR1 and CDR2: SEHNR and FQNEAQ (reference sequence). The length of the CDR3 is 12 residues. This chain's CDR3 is CASVWYTDTQYF. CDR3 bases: TGTGCCAGCGTCTGGTATACAGATACGCAGTATTTT. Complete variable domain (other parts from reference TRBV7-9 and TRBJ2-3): DTGVSQNPRHKITKRGQNVTFRCDPISEHNRLYWYRQTLGQGPEFLTYFQNEAQLEKSRLLSDRFSAERPKGSFSTLEIQRTEQGDSAMYLCASVWYTDTQYFGPGTRLTVL.

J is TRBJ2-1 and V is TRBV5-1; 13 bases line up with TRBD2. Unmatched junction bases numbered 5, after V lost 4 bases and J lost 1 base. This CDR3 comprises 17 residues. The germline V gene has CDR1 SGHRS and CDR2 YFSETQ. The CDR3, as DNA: TGCGCCAGCAGCGGGCGACTAGCGGGAGGTTCCTACAATGAGCAGTTCTTC. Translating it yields CASSGRLAGGSYNEQFF.

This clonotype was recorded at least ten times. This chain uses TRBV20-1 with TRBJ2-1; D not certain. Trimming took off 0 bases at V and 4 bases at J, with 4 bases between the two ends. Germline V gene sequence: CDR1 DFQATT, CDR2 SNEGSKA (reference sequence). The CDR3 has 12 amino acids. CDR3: CSARDTYNEQFF. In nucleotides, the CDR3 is TGCAGTGCTAGAGATACGTACAATGAGCAGTTCTTC.

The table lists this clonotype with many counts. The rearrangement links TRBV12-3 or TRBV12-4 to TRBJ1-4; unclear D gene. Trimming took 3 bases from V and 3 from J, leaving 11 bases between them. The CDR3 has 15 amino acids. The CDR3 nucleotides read TGTGCCAGCAGTTTTTCGACATCTTCTAATGAAAAACTGTTTTTT. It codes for CASSFSTSSNEKLFF.

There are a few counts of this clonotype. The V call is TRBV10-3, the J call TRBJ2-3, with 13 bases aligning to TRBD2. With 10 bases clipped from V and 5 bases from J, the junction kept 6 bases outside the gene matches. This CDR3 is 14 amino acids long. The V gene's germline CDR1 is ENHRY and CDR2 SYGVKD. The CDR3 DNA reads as TGTGCCACCCGACTAGCGGGGGGCCGAGATACGCAGTATTTT. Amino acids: CATRLAGGRDTQYF.

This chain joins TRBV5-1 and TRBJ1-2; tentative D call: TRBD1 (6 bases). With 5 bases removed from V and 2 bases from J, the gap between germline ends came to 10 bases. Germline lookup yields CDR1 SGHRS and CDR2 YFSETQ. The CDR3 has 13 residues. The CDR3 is CASRPDRNYGYTF. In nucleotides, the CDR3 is TGCGCCAGCAGGCCGGACAGAAACTATGGCTACACCTTC.

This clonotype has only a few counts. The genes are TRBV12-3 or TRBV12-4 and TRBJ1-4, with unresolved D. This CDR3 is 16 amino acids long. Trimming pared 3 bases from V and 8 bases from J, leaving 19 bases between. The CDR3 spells CASSFPSGGKGEKLFF. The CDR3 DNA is TGTGCCAGCAGTTTTCCCTCAGGAGGGAAAGGAGAAAAACTGTTTTTT.

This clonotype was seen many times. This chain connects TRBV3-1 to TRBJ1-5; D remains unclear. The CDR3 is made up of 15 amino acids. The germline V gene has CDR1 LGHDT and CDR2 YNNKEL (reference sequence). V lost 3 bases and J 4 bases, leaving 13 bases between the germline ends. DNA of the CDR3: TGTGCCAGCAGCCATGACGGAAGTTCTAATCAGCCCCAGCATTTT. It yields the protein CASSHDGSSNQPQHF.

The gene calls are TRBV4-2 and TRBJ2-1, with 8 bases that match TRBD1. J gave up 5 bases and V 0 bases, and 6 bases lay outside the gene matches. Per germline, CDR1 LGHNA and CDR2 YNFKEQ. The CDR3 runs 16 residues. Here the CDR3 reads CASSQDSTGGNNEQFF. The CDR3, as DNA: TGTGCCAGCAGCCAAGATAGTACAGGGGGGAACAATGAGCAGTTCTTC.

DNA of the CDR3: TGTGCCAGCAGCCCGATTGGACATCATGGCTACACCTTC. Translation: CASSPIGHHGYTF. The chain has TRBV11-2 and TRBJ1-2; possible D gene TRBD1, 5 bases. The V gene's germline CDR1 is SGHAT and CDR2 FQNNGV. The CDR3 is 13 residues long. V dropped 5 bases and J dropped 6 bases, with 13 bases sitting between them.

The CDR3 is CASSASGRGYEQFF. For the CDR3, the DNA is TGTGCCAGCAGCGCTTCCGGGAGGGGCTATGAGCAGTTCTTC. This chain uses TRBV9 with TRBJ2-1, with 8 nucleotides matching TRBD2. Trimming took 3 bases from V and 8 from J; bases not matched to a gene: 7. Germline loops: CDR1 SGDLS, CDR2 YYNGEE. CDR3 length: 14 amino acids.

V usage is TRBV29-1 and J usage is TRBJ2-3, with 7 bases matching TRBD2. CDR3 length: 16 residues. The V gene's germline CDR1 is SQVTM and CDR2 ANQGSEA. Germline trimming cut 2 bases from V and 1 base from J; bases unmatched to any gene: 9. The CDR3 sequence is CSVESNAGVGTDTQYF. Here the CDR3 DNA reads TGCAGCGTTGAAAGCAACGCGGGAGTCGGCACAGATACGCAGTATTTT.

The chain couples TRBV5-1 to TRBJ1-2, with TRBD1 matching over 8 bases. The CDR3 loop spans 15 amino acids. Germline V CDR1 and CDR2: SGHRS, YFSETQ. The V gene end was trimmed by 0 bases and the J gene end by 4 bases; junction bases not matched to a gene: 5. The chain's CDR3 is CASSLEGQALYGYTF. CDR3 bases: TGCGCCAGCAGCTTGGAGGGACAGGCGCTCTATGGCTACACCTTC.

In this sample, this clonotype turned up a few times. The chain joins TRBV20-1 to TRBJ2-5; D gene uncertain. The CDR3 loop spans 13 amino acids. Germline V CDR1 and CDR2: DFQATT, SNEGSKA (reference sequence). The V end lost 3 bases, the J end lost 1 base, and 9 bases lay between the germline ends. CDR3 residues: CSASGPFQETQYF. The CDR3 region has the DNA TGCAGTGCTAGCGGGCCCTTCCAAGAGACCCAGTACTTC.

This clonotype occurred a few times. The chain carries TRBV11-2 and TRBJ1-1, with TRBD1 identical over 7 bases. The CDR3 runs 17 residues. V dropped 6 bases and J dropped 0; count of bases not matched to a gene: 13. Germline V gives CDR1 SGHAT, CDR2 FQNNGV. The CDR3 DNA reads TGTGCCAGCAGTATAAGGGGGCCGGGGATCATGAACACTGAAGCTTTCTTT. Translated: CASSIRGPGIMNTEAFF.

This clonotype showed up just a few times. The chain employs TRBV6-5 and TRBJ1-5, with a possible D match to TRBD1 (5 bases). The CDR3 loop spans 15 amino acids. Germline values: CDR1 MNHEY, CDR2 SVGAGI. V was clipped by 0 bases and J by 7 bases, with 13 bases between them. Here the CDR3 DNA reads TGTGCCAGCAGTTACTCCACGGGGCTGGACCAGCCCCAGCATTTT. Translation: CASSYSTGLDQPQHF.

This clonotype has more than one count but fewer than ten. The CDR3 DNA reads TGCGCCAGCAGTGAGTCCCGGCGGACAGTACCCAATGAGCAGTTCTTC. Its protein is CASSESRRTVPNEQFF. This chain links TRBV10-1 with TRBJ2-1, with a weak D call TRBD1 (6 bases). The CDR3 sequence is 16 residues long. The ends were cut back, 0 bases at V and 6 bases at J, with 15 bases in the middle. Germline V lookup: CDR1 WNHNN, CDR2 SYGVQD (reference sequence).

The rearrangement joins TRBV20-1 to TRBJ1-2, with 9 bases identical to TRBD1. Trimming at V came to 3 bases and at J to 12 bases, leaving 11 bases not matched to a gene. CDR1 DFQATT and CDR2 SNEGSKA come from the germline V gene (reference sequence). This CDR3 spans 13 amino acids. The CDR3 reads CSASRGDRESHTF. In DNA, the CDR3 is TGCAGTGCTAGCCGGGGGGACAGGGAATCCCACACCTTC.

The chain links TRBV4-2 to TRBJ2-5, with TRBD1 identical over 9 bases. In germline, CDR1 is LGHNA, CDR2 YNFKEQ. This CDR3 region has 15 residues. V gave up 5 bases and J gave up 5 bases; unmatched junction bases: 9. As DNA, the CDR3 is TGTGCCAGCAGCAAAACACAGGGGGCAATGGAGACCCAGTACTTC. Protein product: CASSKTQGAMETQYF.

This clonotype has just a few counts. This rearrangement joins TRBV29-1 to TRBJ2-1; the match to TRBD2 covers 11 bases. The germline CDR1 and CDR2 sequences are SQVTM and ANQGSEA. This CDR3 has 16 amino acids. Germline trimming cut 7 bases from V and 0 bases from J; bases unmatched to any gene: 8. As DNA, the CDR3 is TGCAGCGCGAAATCGGGACTAGCGGACTCCTACAATGAGCAGTTCTTC. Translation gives CSAKSGLADSYNEQFF.

The CDR3 loop is CASSMRTNTEAFF. CDR3 bases: TGTGCCAGCAGTATGCGAACGAACACTGAAGCTTTCTTT. The chain joins TRBV6-1 to TRBJ1-1; D is unresolved. V lost 5 bases to trimming and J lost 1 base, with 8 bases between them. Per germline, CDR1 MNHNS and CDR2 SASEGT. The CDR3 is 13 amino acids.

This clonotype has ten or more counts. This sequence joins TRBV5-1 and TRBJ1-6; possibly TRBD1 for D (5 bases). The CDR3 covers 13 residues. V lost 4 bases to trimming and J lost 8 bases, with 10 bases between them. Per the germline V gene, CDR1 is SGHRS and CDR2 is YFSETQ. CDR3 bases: TGCGCCAGCAGCCTTGGGACCGATTCACCCCTCCACTTT. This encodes CASSLGTDSPLHF.

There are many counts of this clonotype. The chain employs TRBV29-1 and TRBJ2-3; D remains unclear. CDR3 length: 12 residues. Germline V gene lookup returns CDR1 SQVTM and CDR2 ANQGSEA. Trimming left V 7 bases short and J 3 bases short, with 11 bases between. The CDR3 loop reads CSARSFTDTQYF. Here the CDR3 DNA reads TGCAGCGCTCGGAGTTTTACAGATACGCAGTATTTT.